The T cell receptor (beta chain) described here comes from a study of blood T cells in healthy people across ages. It was with a sample-barcoded 5' primer and a J-beta primer mix that a second PCR of roughly 7 to 12 cycles was run. One entry per CDR3 protein results from TCRdb running MiXCR on the 5' RACE reads. The repertoire has roughly 500,000 distinct CDR3 sequences, around 24% of them found once; the top ten carry approximately 8.7%. This clonotype has a handful of counts. Separately, the same data were catalogued under a study of T cells of mothers and their children. From that second work: Samples were provided by three healthy Caucasian mothers and their six children. Slightly higher overlap, not significant, was seen in related mother-child pairs than in unrelated pairs.

The receptor comes from a boy younger than 18 in good health. Sequenced material: blood.

The CDR3 nucleotides read TGTGCCAGCAGCCCCTGGCTGAACACTGAAGCTTTCTTT. The encoded protein is CASSPWLNTEAFF. This chain connects TRBV7-9 to TRBJ1-1, with D unresolved. With 5 bases removed from V and 0 bases from J, the gap between germline ends came to 7 bases. Germline CDR1 reads SEHNR; CDR2 reads FQNEAQ (reference sequence). CDR3 length: 13 amino acids.